The entry below describes one T cell receptor beta chain. Its antigen is still unknown. This specimen belongs to a study of shared clonotypes between healthy human individuals. Across the study: A couple of women and a few men aged 18 to 49 served as donors.

Findings and limits, study-wide: Larger estimated richness was generally recorded for naive subsets relative to memory subsets.

The CDR3 totals 11 residues. The V gene lost 5 bases and the J gene lost 6 bases, with 6 bases spanning the gap. Per germline, CDR1 SGHDN and CDR2 FVKESK. In replicate PCRs of sorted subsets, 150 to 200 ng DNA, tens of thousands of T cell genomes, was used. Generated by immunoSEQ multiplex PCR, the TCRdb table keeps only in-frame clones and is missing some. The sample contains 1.4 million to 1.5 million clones, over 95% of which appear only once. Every contributor of samples was a Caucasian grown-up residing in Nashville, Tennessee. The sequencing sample was made of naive CD4+ T cells sorted from blood. The subset denotes: CD45RA+ positively selected. The receptor's source is a man aged 25-40 years in good health. The chain links TRBV14 to TRBJ2-3, with D uncertain. DNA for the CDR3: TGTGCCAGCAGCTCTAGGGATACGCAGTATTTT. Encoded protein: CASSSRDTQYF.